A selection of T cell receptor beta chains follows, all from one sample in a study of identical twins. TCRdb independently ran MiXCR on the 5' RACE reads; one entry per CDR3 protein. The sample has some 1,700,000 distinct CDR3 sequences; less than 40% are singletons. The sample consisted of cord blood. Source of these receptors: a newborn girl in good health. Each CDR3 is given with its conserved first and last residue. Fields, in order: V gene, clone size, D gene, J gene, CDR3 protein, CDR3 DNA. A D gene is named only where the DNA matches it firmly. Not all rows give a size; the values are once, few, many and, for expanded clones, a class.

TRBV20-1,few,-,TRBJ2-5,CSATRTAFQETQYF,TGCAGTGCTACCCGTACGGCATTCCAAGAGACCCAGTACTTC
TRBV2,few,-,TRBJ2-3,CASSDTGLSTDTQYF,TGTGCCAGCAGTGATACAGGGCTTAGCACTGATACGCAGTATTTT
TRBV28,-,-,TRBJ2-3,CASTELGTVTDTQYF,TGTGCCAGCACCGAACTAGGGACGGTCACAGATACGCAGTATTTT
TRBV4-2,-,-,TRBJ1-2,CASSQDRTANLYGYTF,TGTGCCAGCAGCCAAGATAGAACGGCAAACCTCTATGGCTACACCTTC
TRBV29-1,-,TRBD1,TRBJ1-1,CSVGEGQLNTEAFF,TGCAGCGTTGGGGAGGGACAGTTGAACACTGAAGCTTTCTTT
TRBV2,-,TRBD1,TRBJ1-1,CASSFDRGPGSTEAFF,TGTGCCAGCAGTTTCGACAGGGGTCCGGGGAGCACTGAAGCTTTCTTT
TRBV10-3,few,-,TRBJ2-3,CAISGGLAHADTQYF,TGTGCCATCAGTGGAGGGCTGGCGCACGCAGATACGCAGTATTTT
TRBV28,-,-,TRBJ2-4,CASSSLIGARAKNIQYF,TGTGCCAGCAGTTCCCTGATAGGGGCTCGGGCCAAAAACATTCAGTACTTC
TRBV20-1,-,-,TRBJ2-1,CSSSPLGVEQFF,TGCAGTTCTAGCCCTCTCGGAGTTGAGCAGTTCTTC
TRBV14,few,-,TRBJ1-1,CASSQTAGNTEAFF,TGTGCCAGCAGCCAAACGGCAGGTAACACTGAAGCTTTCTTT
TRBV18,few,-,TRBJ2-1,CASSPHGGVGLGNEQFF,TGTGCCAGCTCACCTCACGGAGGTGTCGGGCTGGGGAATGAGCAGTTCTTC
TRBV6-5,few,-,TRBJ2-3,CASSYRLDPDTQYF,TGTGCCAGCAGTTACCGACTAGATCCAGATACGCAGTATTTT
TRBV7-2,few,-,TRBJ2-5,CASSLFGTLQETQYF,TGTGCCAGCAGCTTATTCGGGACTCTCCAAGAGACCCAGTACTTC
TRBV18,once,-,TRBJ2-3,CASPPPGPDTQYF,TGTGCCAGCCCACCTCCGGGACCAGATACGCAGTATTTT
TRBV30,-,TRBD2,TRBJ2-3,CAWSVLAVTSTDTQYF,TGTGCCTGGAGTGTACTAGCGGTGACTAGCACAGATACGCAGTATTTT
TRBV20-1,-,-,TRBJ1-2,CSERVVGYTF,TGCAGTGAAAGGGTTGTTGGCTACACCTTC
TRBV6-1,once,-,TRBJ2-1,CASVRNNEQFF,TGTGCCAGCGTACGGAACAATGAGCAGTTCTTC
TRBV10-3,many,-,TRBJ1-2,CAISGTHQTYGYTF,TGTGCCATCAGTGGGACTCACCAGACCTATGGCTACACCTTC
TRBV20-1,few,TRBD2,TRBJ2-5,CSARGPLAGIQETQYF,TGCAGTGCTAGAGGCCCCTTAGCGGGGATCCAAGAGACCCAGTACTTC